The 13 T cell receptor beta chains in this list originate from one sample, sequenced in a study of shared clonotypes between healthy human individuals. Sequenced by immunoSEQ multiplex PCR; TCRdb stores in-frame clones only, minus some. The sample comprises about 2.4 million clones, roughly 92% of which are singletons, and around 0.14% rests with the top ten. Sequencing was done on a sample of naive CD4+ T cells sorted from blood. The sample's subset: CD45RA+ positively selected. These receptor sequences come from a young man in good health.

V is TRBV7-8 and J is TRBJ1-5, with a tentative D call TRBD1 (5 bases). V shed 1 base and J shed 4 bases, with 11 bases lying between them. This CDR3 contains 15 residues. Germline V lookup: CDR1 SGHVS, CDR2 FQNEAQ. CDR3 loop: CASSLVQGGNQPQHF. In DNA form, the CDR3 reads TGTGCCAGCAGCTTAGTTCAGGGTGGGAATCAGCCCCAGCATTTT.

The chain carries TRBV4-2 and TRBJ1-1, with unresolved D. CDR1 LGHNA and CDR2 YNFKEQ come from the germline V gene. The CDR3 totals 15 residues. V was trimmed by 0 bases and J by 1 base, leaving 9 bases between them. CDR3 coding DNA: TGTGCCAGCAGCCAAGAATGGCGGCAGAACACTGAAGCTTTCTTT. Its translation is CASSQEWRQNTEAFF.

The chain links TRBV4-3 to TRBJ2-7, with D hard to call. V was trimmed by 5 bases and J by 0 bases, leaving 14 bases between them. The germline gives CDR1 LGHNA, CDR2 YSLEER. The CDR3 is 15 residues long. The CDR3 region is CASSSKTESSYEQYF. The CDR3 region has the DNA TGCGCCAGCAGCTCAAAGACCGAGAGCTCCTACGAGCAGTACTTC.

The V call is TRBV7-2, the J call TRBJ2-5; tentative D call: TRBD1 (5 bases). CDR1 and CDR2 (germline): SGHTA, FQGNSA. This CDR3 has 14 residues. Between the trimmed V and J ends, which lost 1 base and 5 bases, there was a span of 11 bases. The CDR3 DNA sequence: TGTGCCAGCAGCTTAGAGGCAGGGCTGGAGACCCAGTACTTC. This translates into CASSLEAGLETQYF.

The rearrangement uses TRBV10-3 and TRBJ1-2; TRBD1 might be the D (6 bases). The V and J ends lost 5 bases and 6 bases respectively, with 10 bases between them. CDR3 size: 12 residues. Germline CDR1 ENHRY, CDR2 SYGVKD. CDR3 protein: CAISNTGNGYTF. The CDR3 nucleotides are TGTGCCATCAGTAACACAGGGAATGGCTACACCTTC.

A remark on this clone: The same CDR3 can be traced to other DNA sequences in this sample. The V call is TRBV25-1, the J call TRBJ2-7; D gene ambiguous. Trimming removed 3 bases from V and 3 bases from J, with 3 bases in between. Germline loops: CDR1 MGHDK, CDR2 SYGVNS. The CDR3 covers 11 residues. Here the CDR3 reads CASSDLYEQYF. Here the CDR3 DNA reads TGTGCCAGCAGTGATCTCTACGAGCAGTACTTC.

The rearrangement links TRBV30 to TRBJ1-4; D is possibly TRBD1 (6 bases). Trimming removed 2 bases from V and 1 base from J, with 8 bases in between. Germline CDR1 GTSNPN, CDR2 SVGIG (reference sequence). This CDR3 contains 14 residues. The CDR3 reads CAWSKGGTNEKLFF. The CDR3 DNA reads TGTGCCTGGAGTAAAGGGGGAACTAATGAAAAACTGTTTTTT.

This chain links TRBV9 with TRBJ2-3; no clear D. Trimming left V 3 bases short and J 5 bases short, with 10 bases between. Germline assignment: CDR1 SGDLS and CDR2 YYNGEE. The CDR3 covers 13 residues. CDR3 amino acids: CASSALGRDTQYF. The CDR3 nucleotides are TGTGCCAGCAGCGCCCTAGGTAGAGATACGCAGTATTTT.

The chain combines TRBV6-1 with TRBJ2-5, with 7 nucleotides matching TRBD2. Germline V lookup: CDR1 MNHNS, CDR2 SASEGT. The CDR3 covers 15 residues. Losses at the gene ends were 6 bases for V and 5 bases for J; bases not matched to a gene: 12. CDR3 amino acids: CASRLRAVGRETQYF. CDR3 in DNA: TGTGCCAGCAGACTCCGGGCCGTCGGGAGGGAGACCCAGTACTTC.

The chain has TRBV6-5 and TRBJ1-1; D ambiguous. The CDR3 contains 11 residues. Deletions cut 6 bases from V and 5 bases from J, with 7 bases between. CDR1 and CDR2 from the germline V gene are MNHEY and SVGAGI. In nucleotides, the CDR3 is TGTGCCAGCAGGGTTGGGACTGAAGCTTTCTTT. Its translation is CASRVGTEAFF.

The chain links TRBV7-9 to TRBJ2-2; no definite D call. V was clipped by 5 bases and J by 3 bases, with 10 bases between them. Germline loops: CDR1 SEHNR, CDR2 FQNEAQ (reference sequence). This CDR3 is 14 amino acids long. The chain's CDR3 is CASSPKTYTGELFF. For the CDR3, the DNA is TGTGCCAGCAGCCCCAAAACGTACACCGGGGAGCTGTTTTTT.

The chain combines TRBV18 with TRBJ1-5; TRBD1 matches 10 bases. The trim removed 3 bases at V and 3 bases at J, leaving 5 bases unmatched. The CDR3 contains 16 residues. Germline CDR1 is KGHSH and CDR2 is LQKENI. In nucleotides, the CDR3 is TGTGCCAGCTCACCCCTTGGGACAGGGGCCAATCAGCCCCAGCATTTT. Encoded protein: CASSPLGTGANQPQHF.

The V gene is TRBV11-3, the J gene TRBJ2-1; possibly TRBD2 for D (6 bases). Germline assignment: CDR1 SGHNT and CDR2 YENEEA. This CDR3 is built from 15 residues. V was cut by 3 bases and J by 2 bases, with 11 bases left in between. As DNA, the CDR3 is TGTGCCAGCAGCTTGGGTCGGGGGACCTACAATGAGCAGTTCTTC. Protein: CASSLGRGTYNEQFF.